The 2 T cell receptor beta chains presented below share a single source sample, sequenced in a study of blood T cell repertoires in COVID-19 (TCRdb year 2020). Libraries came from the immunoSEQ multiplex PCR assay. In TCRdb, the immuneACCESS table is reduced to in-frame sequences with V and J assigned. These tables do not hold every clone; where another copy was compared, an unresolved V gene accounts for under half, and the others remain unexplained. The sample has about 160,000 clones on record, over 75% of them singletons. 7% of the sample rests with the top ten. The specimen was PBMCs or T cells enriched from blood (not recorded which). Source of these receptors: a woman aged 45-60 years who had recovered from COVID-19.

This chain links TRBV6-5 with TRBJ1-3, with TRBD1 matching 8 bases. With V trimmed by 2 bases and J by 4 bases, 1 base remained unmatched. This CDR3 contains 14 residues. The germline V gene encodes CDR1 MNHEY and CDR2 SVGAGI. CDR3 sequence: CASSYGTGGNTIYF. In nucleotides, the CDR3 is TGTGCCAGCAGTTACGGGACAGGCGGAAACACCATATATTTT.

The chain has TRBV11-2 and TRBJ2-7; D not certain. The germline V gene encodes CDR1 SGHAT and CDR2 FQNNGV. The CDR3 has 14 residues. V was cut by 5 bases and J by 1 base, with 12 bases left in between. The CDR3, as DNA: TGTGCCAGCAGCCCCCGGTTCTCATCCTACGAGCAGTACTTC. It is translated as CASSPRFSSYEQYF.